This T cell receptor beta chain was captured by sequencing in a study of blood T cell repertoires in COVID-19. Background on the study: Both acute and convalescent COVID-19 samples were obtained from the United States, Italy and Spain. The cDNA or gDNA used as material had been derived from T cells, B-cell-depleted T cells, or PBMCs.

CDR1 SGHNT and CDR2 YYREEE come from the germline V gene (reference sequence). The CDR3 is made up of 13 amino acids. The V end lost 2 bases, the J end lost 6 bases, and 8 bases lay between the germline ends. Authors' data handling: Reference gene primer amplification gave nucleated cell count estimates. Here immunoSEQ multiplex PCR was the method, and the copy in TCRdb shows in-frame clones only, minus some. V and J calls and clone size come straight from that table; D and trimming were deduced from the DNA. The data hold 100,000 to 120,000 clones, with about three quarters observed a single time. The sequenced sample was peripheral blood. The rearrangement links TRBV5-4 to TRBJ2-2, with a tentative D call TRBD1 (5 bases). The receptor's source is a woman aged 35 to 49 with acute or convalescent COVID-19. The CDR3 DNA reads as TGTGCCAGCAGCTTCCAGGGTCCCGGGGAGCTGTTTTTT. This codes for CASSFQGPGELFF. Full variable domain (missing parts from reference TRBV5-4 and TRBJ2-2): ETGVTQSPTHLIKTRGQQVTLRCSSQSGHNTVSWYQQALGQGPQFIFQYYREEENGRGNFPPRFSGLQFPNYSSELNVNALELDDSALYLCASSFQGPGELFFGEGSRLTVL.